One sample yielded the 23 T cell receptor beta chains listed below, sequenced in a study of identifying expanded T cells in peripheral blood. The table came from immunoSEQ multiplex PCR; TCRdb's copy has only in-frame clones and leaves some out. Among approximately 110,000 clones listed, around 88% were seen once. The sample consisted of blood. These TCRs come from a person aged 18 to 75 in good health.

In this sample, this clone turned up once. The chain recombines TRBV5-1 with TRBJ2-2; D may match TRBD1 or TRBD2 (5 bases each). Germline CDR1 is SGHRS and CDR2 is YFSETQ. The CDR3 runs to 15 residues. The V gene lost 2 bases and the J gene lost 3 bases, with 11 bases spanning the gap. CDR3 sequence (DNA): TGCGCCAGCAGCTTAATTGGGGGTTACACCGGGGAGCTGTTTTTT. It encodes CASSLIGGYTGELFF. The complete variable domain, with remaining parts taken from reference TRBV5-1 and TRBJ2-2, reads KAGVTQTPRYLIKTRGQQVTLSCSPISGHRSVSWYQQTPGQGLQFLFEYFSETQRNKGNFPGRFSGRQFSNSRSEMNVSTLELGDSALYLCASSLIGGYTGELFFGEGSRLTVL.

The chain combines TRBV7-2 with TRBJ2-3; 16 positions match TRBD2. V was pared by 6 bases and J by 4 bases, with 13 bases of the junction left unmatched. Germline CDR1 reads SGHTA; CDR2 reads FQGNSA. This CDR3 comprises 19 residues. CDR3 coding DNA: TGTGCCAGCAGAACGAGACCGGGACTAGCGGGGGGGGCCTCAGATACGCAGTATTTT. Its translation: CASRTRPGLAGGASDTQYF.

For this clone: An end of the junction differs from the germline gene, which may be a read error. V is TRBV6-5 and J is TRBJ2-7; TRBD1 matches 7 bases. The germline V gene has CDR1 MNHEY and CDR2 SVGAGI. The CDR3 consists of 11 residues. CDR3 loop: CASSDRTGRSF. The CDR3 bases are TGTGCCAGCAGCGATAGGACAGGTCGAAGCTTC.

CDR3 region: CASSQDRDRNTGELFF. The CDR3 nucleotides read TGTGCCAGCAGCCAAGATCGGGACAGGAACACCGGGGAGCTGTTTTTT. The V gene is TRBV4-2, the J gene TRBJ2-2, with 7 bases aligning to TRBD1. There are 16 residues in the CDR3. V dropped 0 bases and J dropped 1; count of bases not matched to a gene: 2. Germline CDR1 LGHNA, CDR2 YNFKEQ.

Only one count was recorded for this clone. The chain combines TRBV7-9 with TRBJ2-4; D gene unclear. From germline, CDR1 is SEHNR and CDR2 FQNEAQ (reference sequence). The CDR3 covers 15 residues. Trimming left V 0 bases short and J 8 bases short, with 14 bases between. The CDR3 sequence is CASSLASAGEDIQYF. The CDR3 nucleotides read TGTGCCAGCAGCTTAGCGAGCGCCGGTGAGGACATTCAGTACTTC.

The chain joins TRBV7-2 to TRBJ2-5; 7 nucleotides line up with TRBD1. The DNA end is more similar to TRBJ2-7, so the J call may be wrong. The CDR3 runs to 15 residues. Germline loops: CDR1 SGHTA, CDR2 FQGNSA. The CDR3 spells CASSPTRIQGYEQYF. CDR3 bases: TGTGCCAGCAGCCCCACAAGGATACAGGGGTACGAGCAGTACTTC.

This clone came up a few times. The rearrangement links TRBV19 to TRBJ1-6; 8 bases are a match to TRBD1. The CDR3 runs to 14 residues. Germline V lookup: CDR1 LNHDA, CDR2 SQIVND (reference sequence). Losses at the gene ends were 6 bases for V and 10 bases for J; bases not matched to a gene: 8. CDR3 sequence reads: CASSPRTGPSPLHF. In DNA form, the CDR3 reads TGTGCCAGTAGCCCCCGGACAGGGCCCTCACCCCTCCACTTT. Full variable domain (outside the CDR3, taken from reference TRBV19 and TRBJ1-6): DGGITQSPKYLFRKEGQNVTLSCEQNLNHDAMYWYRQDPGQGLRLIYYSQIVNDFQKGDIAEGYSVSREKKESFPLTVTSAQKNPTAFYLCASSPRTGPSPLHFGNGTRLTVT.

The chain uses TRBV6-5 and TRBJ2-7; the match to TRBD2 covers 7 bases. Trimming at V came to 7 bases and at J to 0 bases, leaving 6 bases not matched to a gene. CDR1 MNHEY and CDR2 SVGAGI come from the germline V gene. This CDR3 contains 14 residues. In nucleotides, the CDR3 is TGTGCCAGCAAACGGGAGGACCTCTCCTACGAGCAGTACTTC. Amino acids: CASKREDLSYEQYF.

The chain uses TRBV4-2 and TRBJ2-3, with a possible D match to TRBD2 (7 bases). Germline V gene sequence: CDR1 LGHNA, CDR2 YNFKEQ. Deletions cut 5 bases from V and 1 base from J, with 16 bases between. This CDR3 is 16 amino acids long. The CDR3 coding sequence is TGTGCCAGCAGCTTGGGGGGGGCGCAAGGCACAGATACGCAGTATTTT. Translated: CASSLGGAQGTDTQYF.

This rearrangement joins TRBV6-6 to TRBJ2-7; D possibly corresponds to TRBD1 (6 bases). The CDR3 is 13 residues long. Between the trimmed V and J ends, which lost 10 bases and 3 bases, there was a span of 16 bases. CDR1 and CDR2 (germline): MNHNY, SVGAGI (reference sequence). The CDR3 DNA follows: TGTGCCACCCGAAGGCAGGGGAGCTACGAGCAGTACTTC. Residues: CATRRQGSYEQYF.

The V call is TRBV4-1, the J call TRBJ1-5; TRBD1 is a possible D gene (6 bases). The V end lost 4 bases, the J end lost 4 bases, and 14 bases lay between the germline ends. There are 15 residues in the CDR3. The germline CDR1 and CDR2 sequences are MGHRA and YSYEKL. CDR3 DNA: TGCGCCAGCAGCCTATCGACAGGTGGAAATCAGCCCCAGCATTTT. This translates into CASSLSTGGNQPQHF.

The gene calls are TRBV28 and TRBJ2-7, with 12 bases lining up with TRBD2. V lost 5 bases, J lost 0 bases, and 5 bases stayed unmatched. This CDR3 region has 16 residues. CDR1 is MDHEN, CDR2 SYDVKM, per germline. CDR3 DNA sequence: TGTGCCAGCAGTCCCAGGACTAGCGGGGTCTCCTACGAGCAGTACTTC. Encoded protein: CASSPRTSGVSYEQYF.

This chain connects TRBV6-5 to TRBJ1-2; D remains ambiguous. Germline V lookup: CDR1 MNHEY, CDR2 SVGAGI. Trimming left V 2 bases short and J 4 bases short, with 11 bases between. The CDR3 consists of 14 residues. For the CDR3, the DNA is TGTGCCAGCAGTTACGACCGGCAATCCTATGGCTACACCTTC. Encoded protein: CASSYDRQSYGYTF.

The count of this clone is one. The V call is TRBV15, the J call TRBJ2-5, with D maybe TRBD1 (5 bases). Trimming removed 6 bases at V and 5 bases at J, with 16 bases between. Germline values: CDR1 LNHNV, CDR2 YYDKDF (reference sequence). The length of the CDR3 is 14 residues. CDR3 loop: CATRRSGMRETQYF. The DNA for the CDR3 is TGTGCCACCAGGAGGTCAGGGATGAGGGAGACCCAGTACTTC.

This rearrangement joins TRBV25-1 to TRBJ1-2, with D perhaps TRBD1 (6 bases). The V gene's germline CDR1 is MGHDK and CDR2 SYGVNS. The CDR3 extends over 17 amino acids. With 4 bases removed from V and 5 bases from J, the gap between germline ends came to 23 bases. CDR3 nucleotide sequence: TGTGCCAGCAGTGCACTCAACAGCGAGGGGGTAAAGTATGGCTACACCTTC. Protein product: CASSALNSEGVKYGYTF.

The CDR3 is CASSLRNQGVYGYTF. The CDR3 DNA is TGTGCCAGCAGCTTACGAAACCAGGGGGTCTATGGCTACACCTTC. This chain connects TRBV7-2 to TRBJ1-2; 7 bases are shared with TRBD1. The CDR3 is made up of 15 amino acids. The germline CDR1 and CDR2 sequences are SGHTA and FQGNSA. V lost 2 bases, J lost 4 bases, and 7 bases stayed unmatched.

The rearrangement links TRBV29-1 to TRBJ2-7; 7 bases agree with TRBD1. The CDR3 is made up of 12 amino acids. After removal of 7 bases from V and 6 bases from J, the junction contained 9 bases not matched to a gene. Germline loops: CDR1 SQVTM, CDR2 ANQGSEA. CDR3 sequence (DNA): TGCAGCGCCCAACCCCCAGGGGGCGAGCAGTACTTC. Translating gives CSAQPPGGEQYF.

The J gene is TRBJ1-3, the V gene TRBV4-1; D gene unclear. The V gene lost 3 bases and the J gene lost 0 bases, with 6 bases spanning the gap. This CDR3 has 14 amino acids. Germline loops: CDR1 MGHRA, CDR2 YSYEKL. The chain's CDR3 is CASSQKSSGNTIYF. In DNA, the CDR3 is TGCGCCAGCAGCCAGAAGAGCTCTGGAAACACCATATATTTT.

The V call is TRBV4-2, the J call TRBJ2-2; no clear D gene. CDR3 length equals 17 residues. Germline lookup yields CDR1 LGHNA and CDR2 YNFKEQ. Trimming cost V 3 bases and J 0 bases, with 14 bases left between them. In nucleotides, the CDR3 is TGTGCCAGCAGCCACCCTATCCCCCGTCCGAACACCGGGGAGCTGTTTTTT. Translated: CASSHPIPRPNTGELFF.

The rearrangement joins TRBV5-4 to TRBJ1-6; D possibly corresponds to TRBD1 (6 bases). CDR1 SGHNT and CDR2 YYREEE come from the germline V gene (reference sequence). Between the trimmed V and J ends, which lost 4 bases and 7 bases, there was a span of 21 bases. The CDR3 loop spans 17 amino acids. DNA for the CDR3: TGTGCCAGCAGCCAAGCAGCGCAGGGGACTCGGAATTCACCCCTCCACTTT. Translating gives CASSQAAQGTRNSPLHF.

J is TRBJ2-1 and V is TRBV13; 9 bases are a match to TRBD2. This CDR3 has 15 residues. Per germline, CDR1 PRHDT and CDR2 FYEKMQ (reference sequence). Unmatched junction bases numbered 4, after V lost 1 base and J lost 6 bases. CDR3 amino acids: CASSLVGGGANEQFF. The CDR3, as DNA: TGTGCCAGCAGCTTAGTGGGCGGGGGGGCCAATGAGCAGTTCTTC.

The chain is built from TRBV6-6 and TRBJ1-2; D is possibly TRBD1 (6 bases). In germline, CDR1 is MNHNY, CDR2 SVGAGI (reference sequence). There are 12 residues in the CDR3. V lost 7 bases and J lost 8, with 14 bases in between. CDR3 sequence: CASNLGGHGYTF. The CDR3, as DNA: TGTGCCAGCAACCTTGGGGGGCACGGCTACACCTTC.

This clone has more than one count but fewer than ten. The J gene is TRBJ2-6, the V gene TRBV18; the match to TRBD1 covers 10 bases. CDR3 size: 17 residues. Germline V gene sequence: CDR1 KGHSH, CDR2 LQKENI. V lost 3 bases and J lost 0; bases outside the gene matches: 2. The CDR3 DNA is TGTGCCAGCTCACCGGGACAGGGGAGCTCTGGGGCCAACGTCCTGACTTTC. It codes for CASSPGQGSSGANVLTF.